This T cell receptor (beta chain) was sequenced in a study of blood T cell repertoires in COVID-19. This clone was counted once. In the authors' methods: Amplifying reference gene primers gave estimates of nucleated cell counts. Using immunoSEQ multiplex PCR, the repertoire was profiled, and TCRdb retains in-frame clones only, with some absent. Clone size and the V and J calls come from that table; the DNA yielded D and trimming. The sample holds fewer than 450,000 clones; over 70% are singletons and the top ten take roughly 6%. This CDR3 spans 19 amino acids. Germline CDR1 WNHNN, CDR2 SYGVQD (reference sequence). J gave up 7 bases and V 3 bases, and 19 bases lay outside the gene matches.

The sample taken for sequencing was peripheral blood. The TCR was taken from a woman aged 50 to 65 with COVID-19, enrolled during active disease. The chain joins TRBV10-1 to TRBJ1-4, with 8 bases matching TRBD1. The CDR3, as DNA: TGCGCCAGCAGTGACAACTTCCAGGGGGCTGCTTGTGTCGTTGAAAAACTGTTTTTT. The encoded protein is CASSDNFQGAACVVEKLFF.